What follows describes a single T cell receptor (beta chain). There is no known antigen for this receptor. Nothing much larger sits one base from this clone, and base qualities are not available. V is pruned by 3 bases and J by 3 bases, leaving 2 bases of the junction without a gene match. The CDR3, from cysteine to phenylalanine, totals 14 residues. The DNA shown is the 42-base CDR3, in frame from base 1. Taken from the germline V gene (reference sequence), the CDR1 and CDR2 loops are MNHEY and SMNVEV. This specimen belongs to a study of blood T cells in healthy people across ages (dated by TCRdb to the mid-2010s). Regarding the study in general: In model experiments, template switching captured roughly one uniquely barcoded TCR beta cDNA molecule for every two T cells. The donors were divided into four age groups: young (average approximately 17 years), middle-aged (about 40), aged (approximately 62) and long-lived (82). Donors of different ages were randomly distributed across sequencing lanes to avoid experimental bias. To track age-related changes in TCR beta repertoire diversity, the study relied on deep sequencing normalized with unique cDNA molecular identifiers. Using the same blood draw, the study looked at two additional independent replicas of 1 million unique cDNA reads for two donors, one aged 18 to 30 and the other aged 80 or older. The paper's findings and limits, for the study overall: Observed TCR beta diversity per million T cells fell roughly linearly with age, and a significant reduction was already apparent by age around 40. The percentage of naive T cells measured by flow cytometry correlated strongly with observed TCR beta diversity. Because the CMV infection status of the donors was unknown, age-related changes in expanded clonotypes may potentially have been confounded. Compared with the aged group, the long-lived group had more naive CD4+ T cells, fewer expanded clones and increased TCR diversity, a pattern suggesting age selection. Estimates of total diversity based on one million sequenced T cells were regarded as lower bounds and as underestimates. Since profiling was done on bulk unsorted PBMCs, naive and antigen-experienced compartments could not be conclusively compared.

The library was prepared using 5' RACE. This sample was sequenced with an Illumina HiSeq 2500. A second PCR of roughly 7 to 12 cycles was run with a J-beta primer mix and a sample-barcoded 5' primer. A template-switch 5' adaptor carrying 12 random nucleotides introduced a unique molecular identifier onto each TCR beta cDNA molecule. At least 2.5 million CDR3-containing paired-end reads were obtained from each sample. The Mint cDNA synthesis kit, primed by a TRBC-specific oligonucleotide, was used to synthesize first-strand cDNA from all RNA. All cDNA was treated with uracil-DNA glycosylase and then went through a first 18-cycle PCR with the universal primers M1SS and BC2_uni_R. As for how the authors treated the data: For normalization, 1 million high-quality reads were randomly selected from each sample, with every read carrying a distinct molecular identifier. Reads sharing molecular identifiers were discarded rather than binned into consensus sequences. MiTCR, set to a Q25 quality threshold and the strictest error-elimination algorithm, was used for CDR3 identification, clonotype clustering and error correction. A nonparametric unseen species model with Euler transformation was used to estimate a lower bound on total TCR beta diversity. TCRdb redid the processing of the public reads, applying fastp at Q25 and MiXCR, and retained in-frame beta chains. When rows share a CDR3 protein, they turn into one entry using the most common DNA and genes. TCRdb assigned the V and J calls; the authors' analysis was not used. The sample has around 1.5 million distinct CDR3 sequences on record, about 40% of them singletons. Roughly 7.9% of the sample comes from the top ten.

Donors were about 36 systemically healthy Caucasian individuals from Russia aged about 6 to 100 years. Around 10 milliliters of peripheral blood were collected from each donor into EDTA-treated Vacutainer tubes. PBMCs were isolated by Ficoll-Paque density-gradient centrifugation, with at least 7 million obtained per sample. Total RNA was extracted from PBMCs with Trizol reagent, with at least 6 micrograms obtained per sample. The percentages of naive CD45RAhigh/CD27high T cells were determined by flow cytometry on a PBMC aliquot from every donor. Sequencing used blood. Rearrangement joined TRBV27 to TRBJ2-3; a stretch of 8 junction bases matches TRBD2. The TCR comes from a woman in her late teens or twenties in good health. The nucleotide sequence is given as TGTGCCAGCAGTTTGCCTAGCGGGACAGATACGCAGTATTTT. This is translated as CASSLPSGTDTQYF.